A selection of T cell receptor beta chains follows, all from one sample in a study of blood T cell repertoires in COVID-19. Assay: immunoSEQ multiplex PCR; the TCRdb copy retains only in-frame clones and omits some. The data contain roughly 330,000 clones, approximately 88% of them seen just once; the ten biggest clones take up roughly 4.1%. The specimen was peripheral blood. The receptors originated from a woman aged 45 to 65 with active or convalescent COVID-19. The CDR3 runs from the conserved cysteine through the conserved F or W. D genes are given only for firm matches. Some rows have no size entry. The others give once, few or many, or a class for an expanded clone.

j_gene: TRBJ1-4; abundance: .; v_gene: TRBV28; d_gene: TRBD1; CDR3aa: CASSSTGATNEKLFF; CDR3nt: TGTGCCAGCAGTTCTACAGGGGCAACTAATGAAAAACTGTTTTTT
j_gene: TRBJ1-3; abundance: .; v_gene: TRBV10-3; d_gene: .; CDR3aa: CATSNSPGTGSTIYF; CDR3nt: TGTGCCACCTCTAATAGTCCAGGTACAGGTAGCACCATATATTTT
j_gene: TRBJ2-7; abundance: .; v_gene: TRBV30; d_gene: TRBD2; CDR3aa: CAWRTSGRTPEQYF; CDR3nt: TGTGCCTGGAGGACTAGCGGGAGAACCCCCGAGCAGTACTTC
j_gene: TRBJ2-4; abundance: .; v_gene: TRBV28; d_gene: TRBD2; CDR3aa: CASSTLAGGTIQYF; CDR3nt: TGTGCCAGCAGTACACTAGCGGGAGGTACCATTCAGTACTTC
j_gene: TRBJ2-7; abundance: .; v_gene: TRBV9; d_gene: TRBD2; CDR3aa: CASSVSASGIYEQYF; CDR3nt: TGTGCCAGCAGCGTCTCGGCTAGCGGGATTTACGAGCAGTACTTC
j_gene: TRBJ1-5; abundance: .; v_gene: TRBV6-6; d_gene: TRBD1; CDR3aa: CASSPSTGQGNNQPQHF; CDR3nt: TGTGCCAGCAGTCCTTCTACGGGACAGGGTAATAATCAGCCCCAGCATTTT
j_gene: TRBJ2-7; abundance: .; v_gene: TRBV7-6; d_gene: .; CDR3aa: CASSPGTDYEQYF; CDR3nt: TGTGCCAGCAGCCCCGGGACTGACTACGAGCAGTACTTC
j_gene: TRBJ1-1; abundance: .; v_gene: TRBV5-1; d_gene: .; CDR3aa: CASSLGSTVNTEAFF; CDR3nt: TGCGCCAGCAGCTTGGGATCTACAGTGAACACTGAAGCTTTCTTT
j_gene: TRBJ1-1; abundance: .; v_gene: TRBV29-1; d_gene: .; CDR3aa: CSGRVPGTEAFF; CDR3nt: TGCAGCGGCAGGGTTCCGGGTACTGAAGCTTTCTTT
j_gene: TRBJ1-1; abundance: few; v_gene: TRBV7-2; d_gene: .; CDR3aa: CASSLGARQNTEAFF; CDR3nt: TGTGCCAGCAGCTTAGGGGCCAGGCAGAACACTGAAGCTTTCTTT
j_gene: TRBJ1-1; abundance: .; v_gene: TRBV19; d_gene: .; CDR3aa: CASPHRSWRNTEAFF; CDR3nt: TGTGCCAGTCCCCACCGATCCTGGAGGAACACTGAAGCTTTCTTT
j_gene: TRBJ2-1; abundance: .; v_gene: TRBV7-6; d_gene: TRBD2; CDR3aa: CASSLVAGGPKHEQFF; CDR3nt: TGTGCCAGCAGCTTAGTAGCGGGAGGGCCTAAGCATGAGCAGTTCTTC
j_gene: TRBJ1-1; abundance: .; v_gene: TRBV5-1; d_gene: TRBD1; CDR3aa: CASSSMTGRNTEAFF; CDR3nt: TGCGCCAGCAGCTCCATGACAGGGCGGAACACTGAAGCTTTCTTT
j_gene: TRBJ2-7; abundance: .; v_gene: TRBV6-4; d_gene: TRBD1; CDR3aa: CASSDLDRGIAYEQYF; CDR3nt: TGTGCCAGCAGTGACTTGGACAGGGGGATCGCCTACGAGCAGTACTTC
j_gene: TRBJ2-7; abundance: once; v_gene: TRBV10-3; d_gene: .; CDR3aa: CAISEASRYEQYF; CDR3nt: TGTGCCATCAGTGAGGCTAGCAGGTACGAGCAGTACTTC
j_gene: TRBJ1-2; abundance: .; v_gene: TRBV9; d_gene: .; CDR3aa: CASSVREGYGYTF; CDR3nt: TGTGCCAGCAGCGTCAGGGAGGGCTATGGCTACACCTTC
j_gene: TRBJ2-1; abundance: .; v_gene: TRBV7-2; d_gene: TRBD1; CDR3aa: CASSFRGQNNEQFF; CDR3nt: TGTGCCAGCAGCTTTCGGGGACAGAATAATGAGCAGTTCTTC
j_gene: TRBJ1-1; abundance: .; v_gene: TRBV7-9; d_gene: .; CDR3aa: CASSLFRGLAGEAFF; CDR3nt: TGTGCCAGCAGCTTATTCCGGGGGCTAGCGGGTGAAGCTTTCTTT
j_gene: TRBJ1-6; abundance: many; v_gene: TRBV7-2; d_gene: .; CDR3aa: CASSLNTVSNSPLHF; CDR3nt: TGTGCCAGCAGCTTAAATACAGTTTCGAATTCACCCCTCCACTTT
j_gene: TRBJ1-2; abundance: .; v_gene: TRBV14; d_gene: .; CDR3aa: CASSLVSTNYGYTF; CDR3nt: TGTGCCAGCAGCCTAGTAAGCACTAACTATGGCTACACCTTC
j_gene: TRBJ1-3; abundance: .; v_gene: TRBV27; d_gene: .; CDR3aa: CASSPVWASRDIYF; CDR3nt: TGTGCCAGCAGCCCCGTTTGGGCCTCCCGAGATATATATTTT
j_gene: TRBJ2-3; abundance: .; v_gene: TRBV21-1; d_gene: .; CDR3aa: CASIKGDRGTDTQYF; CDR3nt: TGTGCCAGCATCAAAGGGGACAGGGGCACAGATACGCAGTATTTT
j_gene: TRBJ1-4; abundance: .; v_gene: TRBV5-1; d_gene: .; CDR3aa: CASSLVGEGNEKLFF; CDR3nt: TGCGCCAGCAGCTTGGTTGGGGAGGGTAATGAAAAACTGTTTTTT
j_gene: TRBJ1-6; abundance: .; v_gene: TRBV19; d_gene: TRBD1; CDR3aa: CASRTGEYNSPLHF; CDR3nt: TGTGCCAGCAGGACAGGGGAATATAATTCACCCCTCCACTTT
j_gene: TRBJ2-5; abundance: .; v_gene: TRBV29-1; d_gene: .; CDR3aa: CSVAGGIGETQYF; CDR3nt: TGCAGCGTTGCTGGCGGGATAGGGGAGACCCAGTACTTC
j_gene: TRBJ1-2; abundance: .; v_gene: TRBV5-4; d_gene: .; CDR3aa: CASSNVEDPGGGYGYTF; CDR3nt: TGTGCCAGCAGTAACGTGGAGGACCCGGGGGGCGGGTACGGCTACACCTTC
j_gene: TRBJ2-7; abundance: .; v_gene: TRBV24-1; d_gene: TRBD2; CDR3aa: CATAGPRVRLAGGRYEQYF; CDR3nt: TGTGCCACCGCGGGTCCCAGGGTGAGACTAGCGGGGGGGCGTTACGAGCAGTACTTC
j_gene: TRBJ2-2; abundance: .; v_gene: TRBV10-3; d_gene: .; CDR3aa: CAISEREDTGELFF; CDR3nt: TGTGCCATCAGTGAGAGGGAGGACACCGGGGAGCTGTTTTTT
j_gene: TRBJ1-5; abundance: .; v_gene: TRBV27; d_gene: .; CDR3aa: CASSLSQGRFQPQHF; CDR3nt: TGTGCCAGCAGTTTATCGCAGGGGCGGTTTCAGCCCCAGCATTTT
j_gene: TRBJ2-7; abundance: .; v_gene: TRBV6-5; d_gene: TRBD2; CDR3aa: CASSYSREGGYEQYF; CDR3nt: TGTGCCAGCAGTTACTCGAGGGAGGGAGGTTACGAGCAGTACTTC
j_gene: TRBJ2-7; abundance: .; v_gene: TRBV11-3; d_gene: .; CDR3aa: CASSPGGARLEQYF; CDR3nt: TGTGCCAGCAGCCCCGGGGGAGCGAGGCTCGAGCAGTACTTC
j_gene: TRBJ1-5; abundance: .; v_gene: TRBV28; d_gene: .; CDR3aa: CASSDQGSNQPQHF; CDR3nt: TGTGCCAGCAGTGATCAGGGGAGCAATCAGCCCCAGCATTTT
j_gene: TRBJ2-2; abundance: .; v_gene: TRBV15; d_gene: TRBD2; CDR3aa: CATSKLAGGRTGELFF; CDR3nt: TGTGCCACCAGTAAACTAGCGGGGGGGCGAACCGGGGAGCTGTTTTTT
j_gene: TRBJ2-2; abundance: .; v_gene: TRBV4-3; d_gene: TRBD2; CDR3aa: CASSQNPGGTGELFF; CDR3nt: TGCGCCAGCAGCCAAAACCCGGGGGGCACCGGGGAGCTGTTTTTT
j_gene: TRBJ1-2; abundance: once; v_gene: TRBV18; d_gene: .; CDR3aa: CASSPRTEGLNGYTF; CDR3nt: TGTGCCAGCTCACCAAGGACAGAAGGGCTAAATGGCTACACCTTC
j_gene: TRBJ2-7; abundance: once; v_gene: TRBV19; d_gene: TRBD2; CDR3aa: CASSIDAGEWYEQYF; CDR3nt: TGTGCCAGTAGTATAGATGCGGGAGAATGGTACGAGCAGTACTTC
j_gene: TRBJ2-3; abundance: .; v_gene: TRBV5-5; d_gene: .; CDR3aa: CASSLSNGGPDTQYF; CDR3nt: TGTGCCAGCAGCTTGTCAAACGGAGGGCCAGATACGCAGTATTTT
j_gene: TRBJ1-4; abundance: .; v_gene: TRBV5-5; d_gene: .; CDR3aa: CASSLERGGLNEKLFF; CDR3nt: TGTGCCAGCAGCTTGGAAAGGGGAGGCCTTAATGAAAAACTGTTTTTT
j_gene: TRBJ1-2; abundance: .; v_gene: TRBV18; d_gene: TRBD1; CDR3aa: CASSPTGEDGYTF; CDR3nt: TGTGCCAGCTCCCCAACAGGGGAAGATGGCTACACCTTC
j_gene: TRBJ2-2; abundance: .; v_gene: TRBV19; d_gene: .; CDR3aa: CASSSRGNTGELFF; CDR3nt: TGTGCCAGTAGTTCCCGGGGGAACACCGGGGAGCTGTTTTTT
j_gene: TRBJ2-3; abundance: .; v_gene: TRBV9; d_gene: TRBD2; CDR3aa: CASSPWTSGGSTDTQYF; CDR3nt: TGTGCCAGCAGCCCGTGGACTAGCGGGGGGAGCACAGATACGCAGTATTTT
j_gene: TRBJ1-2; abundance: .; v_gene: TRBV18; d_gene: .; CDR3aa: CASSPQSTAPNYGYTF; CDR3nt: TGTGCCAGCTCACCACAGAGTACAGCCCCTAACTATGGCTACACCTTC
j_gene: TRBJ2-2; abundance: .; v_gene: TRBV19; d_gene: TRBD2; CDR3aa: CASRRSDRLAAGELFF; CDR3nt: TGTGCCAGTAGGAGATCCGATAGACTAGCGGCCGGGGAGCTGTTTTTT
j_gene: TRBJ1-5; abundance: few; v_gene: TRBV21-1; d_gene: .; CDR3aa: CASSRGDRQPQHF; CDR3nt: TGTGCCAGCTCTCGGGGGGACCGACAGCCCCAGCATTTT
j_gene: TRBJ2-5; abundance: once; v_gene: TRBV5-1; d_gene: .; CDR3aa: CASSMTGGETQYF; CDR3nt: TGCGCCAGCAGCATGACGGGTGGCGAGACCCAGTACTTC
j_gene: TRBJ1-4; abundance: .; v_gene: TRBV2; d_gene: .; CDR3aa: CASRIRGRDEKLFF; CDR3nt: TGTGCCAGCAGAATCCGGGGGAGGGATGAAAAACTGTTTTTT
j_gene: TRBJ1-5; abundance: .; v_gene: TRBV2; d_gene: TRBD1; CDR3aa: CASSLDRVSNQPQHF; CDR3nt: TGTGCCAGCAGTTTAGACAGGGTCAGCAATCAGCCCCAGCATTTT
j_gene: TRBJ1-3; abundance: .; v_gene: TRBV29-1; d_gene: .; CDR3aa: CSVGFWSDKFSGNTIYF; CDR3nt: TGCAGCGTTGGTTTTTGGTCAGATAAGTTCTCTGGAAACACCATATATTTT
j_gene: TRBJ1-1; abundance: .; v_gene: TRBV28; d_gene: TRBD1; CDR3aa: CASSSAGQGRNTEAFF; CDR3nt: TGTGCCAGCAGTTCGGCCGGACAGGGAAGGAACACTGAAGCTTTCTTT
j_gene: TRBJ1-1; abundance: .; v_gene: TRBV7-5; d_gene: .; CDR3aa: CARSLAGGIVTEAFF; CDR3nt: TGTGCCAGAAGCTTAGCAGGGGGTATAGTCACTGAAGCTTTCTTT
j_gene: TRBJ2-7; abundance: .; v_gene: TRBV30; d_gene: TRBD1; CDR3aa: CAWSRTGGGYEQYF; CDR3nt: TGTGCCTGGAGCCGGACAGGGGGCGGGTACGAGCAGTACTTC
j_gene: TRBJ2-7; abundance: .; v_gene: TRBV4-3; d_gene: TRBD1; CDR3aa: CASSRNRGEAYEQYF; CDR3nt: TGCGCCAGCAGCCGGAACAGGGGTGAGGCCTACGAGCAGTACTTC
j_gene: TRBJ2-5; abundance: .; v_gene: TRBV12-3/TRBV12-4; d_gene: .; CDR3aa: CASSPIGGAQYF; CDR3nt: TGTGCCAGCAGTCCCATAGGGGGGGCCCAGTACTTC
j_gene: TRBJ2-7; abundance: once; v_gene: TRBV6-2/TRBV6-3; d_gene: .; CDR3aa: CASSYVAMRARLYEQYF; CDR3nt: TGTGCCAGCAGTTATGTGGCGATGAGGGCCAGGCTGTACGAGCAGTACTTC
j_gene: TRBJ1-2; abundance: once; v_gene: TRBV20-1; d_gene: .; CDR3aa: CSAVSGDGYTF; CDR3nt: TGCAGTGCTGTCTCAGGGGATGGCTACACCTTC
j_gene: TRBJ1-2; abundance: .; v_gene: TRBV5-4; d_gene: TRBD1; CDR3aa: CASSSPGQARNYGYTF; CDR3nt: TGTGCCAGCAGCTCCCCAGGACAGGCCCGAAACTATGGCTACACCTTC
j_gene: TRBJ2-3; abundance: .; v_gene: TRBV6-5; d_gene: .; CDR3aa: CAIGSRDTQYF; CDR3nt: TGTGCCATCGGTAGCCGAGATACGCAGTATTTT
j_gene: TRBJ1-1; abundance: .; v_gene: TRBV12-5; d_gene: .; CDR3aa: CASGLAGKGQMNTEAFF; CDR3nt: TGTGCTAGTGGTTTGGCCGGAAAAGGACAGATGAACACTGAAGCTTTCTTT
j_gene: TRBJ1-3; abundance: .; v_gene: TRBV5-8; d_gene: .; CDR3aa: CASSFKTSSGNTIYF; CDR3nt: TGTGCCAGCAGCTTTAAAACAAGCTCTGGAAACACCATATATTTT